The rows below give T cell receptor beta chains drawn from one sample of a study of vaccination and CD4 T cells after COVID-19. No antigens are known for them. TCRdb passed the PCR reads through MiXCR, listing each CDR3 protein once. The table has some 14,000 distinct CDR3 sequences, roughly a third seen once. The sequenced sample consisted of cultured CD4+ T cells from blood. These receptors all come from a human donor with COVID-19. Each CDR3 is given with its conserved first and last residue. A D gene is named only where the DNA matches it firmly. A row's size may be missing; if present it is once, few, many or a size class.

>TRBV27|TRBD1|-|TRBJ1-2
CASSPWTGGFNYGYTF
TGTGCCAGCAGTCCTTGGACAGGAGGTTTTAACTATGGCTACACCTTC
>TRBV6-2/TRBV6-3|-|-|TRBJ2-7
CASSQPTGINFYEQYF
TGTGCCAGCAGCCAACCAACAGGGATCAATTTCTACGAGCAGTACTTC
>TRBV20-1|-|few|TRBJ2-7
CSAITPGGGEQYF
TGCAGTGCTATTACCCCCGGGGGTGGCGAGCAGTACTTC
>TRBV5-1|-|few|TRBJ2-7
CASSLALRTIGPYEQYF
TGCGCCAGCAGCTTGGCCCTCCGAACAATTGGGCCCTACGAGCAGTACTTC
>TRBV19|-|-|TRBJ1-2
CASSITVGTSFYGYTF
TGTGCCAGTAGTATAACGGTGGGAACTTCTTTCTATGGCTACACCTTC
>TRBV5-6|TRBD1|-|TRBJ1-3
CASSSLDRRSGNTIYF
TGTGCCAGCAGCTCCTTGGACAGGCGCTCTGGAAACACCATATATTTT
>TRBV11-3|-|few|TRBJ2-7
CASSFWGDYEQYF
TGTGCCAGCAGCTTTTGGGGGGACTACGAGCAGTACTTC
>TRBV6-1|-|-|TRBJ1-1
CASIPEGRNTEAFF
TGTGCCAGCATACCAGAGGGGAGGAACACTGAAGCTTTCTTT
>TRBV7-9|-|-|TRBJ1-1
CASSLEWSEAFF
TGTGCCAGCAGCTTAGAGTGGTCCGAAGCTTTCTTT
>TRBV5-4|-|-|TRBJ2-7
CASSIGMEVRDYEQYF
TGTGCCAGCAGTATTGGAATGGAGGTCAGGGACTACGAGCAGTACTTC
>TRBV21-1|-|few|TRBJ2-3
CASSIHSGPTDTQYF
TGTGCCAGCAGCATACATAGCGGGCCTACAGATACGCAGTATTTT
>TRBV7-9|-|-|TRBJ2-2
CASSLIPGNTGELFF
TGTGCCAGCAGCTTAATTCCGGGGAACACCGGGGAGCTGTTTTTT
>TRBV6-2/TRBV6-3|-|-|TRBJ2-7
CASSYSTIRTYEQYF
TGTGCCAGCAGTTACTCGACAATTAGGACCTACGAGCAGTACTTC
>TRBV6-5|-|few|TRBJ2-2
CASSYSRDGELFF
TGTGCCAGCAGTTACTCGAGAGACGGGGAGCTGTTTTTT
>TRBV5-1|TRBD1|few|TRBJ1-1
CASSFSGGANTEAFF
TGCGCCAGCAGCTTCTCAGGGGGCGCGAACACTGAAGCTTTCTTT
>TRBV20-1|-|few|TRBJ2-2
CSASGLNTGELFF
TGCAGTGCTAGCGGCCTGAACACCGGGGAGCTGTTTTTT
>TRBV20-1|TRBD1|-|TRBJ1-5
CSARPGQGVGQPQHF
TGCAGTGCTAGACCGGGACAGGGGGTTGGACAGCCCCAGCATTTT
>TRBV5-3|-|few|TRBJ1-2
CARSPRTANYGYTF
TGTGCCAGAAGCCCGCGGACAGCTAACTATGGCTACACCTTC
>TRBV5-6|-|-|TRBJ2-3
CASSRPTVSTDTQYF
TGTGCCAGCAGCCGGCCGACAGTTAGCACAGATACGCAGTATTTT
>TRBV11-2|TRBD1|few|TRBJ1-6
CASSSQTGALGSPLHF
TGTGCCAGCAGCTCACAGACAGGGGCCCTTGGTTCACCCCTCCACTTT
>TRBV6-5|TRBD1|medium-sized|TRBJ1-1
CASSYQPGGGRTEAFF
TGTGCCAGCAGTTATCAACCAGGGGGCGGGAGGACTGAAGCTTTCTTT
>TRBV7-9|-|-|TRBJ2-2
CASILRTATGTGELFF
TGTGCCAGCATCCTTAGGACCGCTACAGGAACCGGGGAGCTGTTTTTT
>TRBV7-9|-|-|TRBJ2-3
CASRDRDTDTQYF
TGTGCCAGCCGGGACCGGGACACAGATACGCAGTATTTT
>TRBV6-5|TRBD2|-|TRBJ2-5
CASSYLALAGHQETQYF
TGTGCCAGCAGTTATTTGGCGTTAGCGGGGCACCAAGAGACCCAGTACTTC